Below, one TCR beta chain is given with its context. Its antigen is as yet unknown. Blood sampling was done at baseline, cycle 4 day 1, and cycle 7 day 1. The data were obtained in a study of OX40 agonist ivuxolimab in advanced cancers. Study summary: An agonistic human IgG2 monoclonal antibody against OX40 (CD134) was given. Mean age 60 years, range 23 to 79; 82.7% male. Notes on the study in general: Relative to CD4+, CD8+ T cells held more expanded clones on average.

Profiling relied on immunoSEQ multiplex PCR, and the TCRdb table lists in-frame clones only, not all of them. Among 35,000 to 45,000 clones, around 84% were seen once, and the ten largest hold roughly a fifth. This CDR3 contains 14 residues. V lost 0 bases, J lost 3 bases, and 8 bases lay in between. CDR1 MGHRA and CDR2 YSYEKL come from the germline V gene. The sequenced sample was CD4+ or CD8+ T cells sorted from blood, obtained in a trial of the OX40 agonist ivuxolimab. This rearrangement joins TRBV4-1 to TRBJ2-5, with D maybe TRBD1 (6 bases). The clonotype comes from an adult with an advanced solid tumor such as melanoma, head and neck, liver or kidney cancer. CDR3 sequence reads: CASSQEGAEETQYF. CDR3 DNA: TGCGCCAGCAGCCAAGAGGGGGCAGAAGAGACCCAGTACTTC.